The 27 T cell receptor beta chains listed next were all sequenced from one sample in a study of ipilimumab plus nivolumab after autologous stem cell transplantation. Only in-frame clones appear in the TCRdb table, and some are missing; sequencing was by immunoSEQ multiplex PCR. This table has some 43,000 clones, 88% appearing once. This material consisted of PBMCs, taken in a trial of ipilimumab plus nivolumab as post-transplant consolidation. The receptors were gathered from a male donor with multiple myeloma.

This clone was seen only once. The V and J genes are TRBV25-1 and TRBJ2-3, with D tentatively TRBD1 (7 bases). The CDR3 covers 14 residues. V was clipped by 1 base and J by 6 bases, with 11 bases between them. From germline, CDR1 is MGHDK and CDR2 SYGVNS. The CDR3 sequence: CASSESGGMDTQYF. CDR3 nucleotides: TGTGCCAGCAGTGAATCAGGGGGGATGGATACGCAGTATTTT.

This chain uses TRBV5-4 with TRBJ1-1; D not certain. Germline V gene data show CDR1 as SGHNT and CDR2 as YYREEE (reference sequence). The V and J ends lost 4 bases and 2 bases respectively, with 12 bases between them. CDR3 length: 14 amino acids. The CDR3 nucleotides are TGTGCCAGCAGCCCTGTTGGAATTAACACTGAAGCTTTCTTT. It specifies CASSPVGINTEAFF.

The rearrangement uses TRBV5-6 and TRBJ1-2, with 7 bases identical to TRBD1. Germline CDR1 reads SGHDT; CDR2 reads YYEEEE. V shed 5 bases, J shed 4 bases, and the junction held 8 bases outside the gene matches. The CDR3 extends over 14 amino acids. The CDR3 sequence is CASSPDRVGYGYTF. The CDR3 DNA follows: TGTGCCAGCAGTCCCGACAGGGTCGGCTATGGCTACACCTTC.

CDR3 bases: TGTGCCAGCAGCGGGGCCGGGACAGGGCAAGAGACCCAGTACTTC. It codes for CASSGAGTGQETQYF. The chain is built from TRBV13 and TRBJ2-5, with 9 bases matching TRBD1. The V and J ends lost 5 bases and 2 bases, in that order; junction bases with no gene match: 6. The CDR3 sequence is 15 residues long. CDR1 and CDR2 (germline): PRHDT, FYEKMQ (reference sequence).

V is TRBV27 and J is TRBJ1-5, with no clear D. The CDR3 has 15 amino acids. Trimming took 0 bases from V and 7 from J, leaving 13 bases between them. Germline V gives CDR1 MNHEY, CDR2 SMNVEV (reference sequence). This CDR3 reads CASSLSWELRQPQHF. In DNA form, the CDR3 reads TGTGCCAGCAGTTTATCGTGGGAGCTACGGCAGCCCCAGCATTTT.

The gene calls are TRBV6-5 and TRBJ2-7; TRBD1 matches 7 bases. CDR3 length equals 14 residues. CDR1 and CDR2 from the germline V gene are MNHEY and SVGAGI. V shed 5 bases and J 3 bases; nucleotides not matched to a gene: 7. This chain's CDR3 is CASSTRTGSYEQYF. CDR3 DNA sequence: TGTGCCAGCAGTACGAGGACAGGAAGCTACGAGCAGTACTTC.

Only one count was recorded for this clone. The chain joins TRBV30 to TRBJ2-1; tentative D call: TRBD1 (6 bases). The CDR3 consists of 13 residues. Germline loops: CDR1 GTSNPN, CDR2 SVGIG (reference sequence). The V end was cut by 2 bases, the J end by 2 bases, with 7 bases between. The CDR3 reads CAWSRGTYNEQFF. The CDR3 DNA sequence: TGTGCCTGGAGTAGGGGGACCTACAATGAGCAGTTCTTC. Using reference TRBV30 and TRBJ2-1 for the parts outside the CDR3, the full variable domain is SQTIHQWPATLVQPVGSPLSLECTVEGTSNPNLYWYRQAAGRGLQLLFYSVGIGQISSEVPQNLSASRPQDRQFILSSKKLLLSDSGFYLCAWSRGTYNEQFFGPGTRLTVL.

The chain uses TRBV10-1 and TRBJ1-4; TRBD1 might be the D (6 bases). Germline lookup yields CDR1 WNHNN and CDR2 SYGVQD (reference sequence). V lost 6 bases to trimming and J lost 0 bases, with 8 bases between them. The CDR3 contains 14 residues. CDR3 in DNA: TGCGCCAGCAGCAAGGGGGCAACTAATGAAAAACTGTTTTTT. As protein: CASSKGATNEKLFF.

CDR3 coding DNA: TGTGCCAGCAGCCCGACCGGGAGAAAACTGTTTTTT. Encoded protein: CASSPTGRKLFF. The chain combines TRBV7-2 with TRBJ1-4; D not resolved. V lost 5 bases and J 10 bases, leaving 11 bases between the germline ends. This CDR3 region has 12 residues. Germline loops: CDR1 SGHTA, CDR2 FQGNSA. The full variable domain, completed using reference TRBV7-2 and TRBJ1-4, is GAGVSQSPSNKVTEKGKDVELRCDPISGHTALYWYRQSLGQGLEFLIYFQGNSAPDKSGLPSDRFSAERTGGSVSTLTIQRTQQEDSAVYLCASSPTGRKLFFGSGTQLSVL.

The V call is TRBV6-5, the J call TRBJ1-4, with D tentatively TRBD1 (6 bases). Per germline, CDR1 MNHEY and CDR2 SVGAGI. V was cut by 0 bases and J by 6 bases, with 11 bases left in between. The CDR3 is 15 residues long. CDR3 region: CASSYSTQGDEKLFF. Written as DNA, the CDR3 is TGTGCCAGCAGTTACTCGACACAGGGAGATGAAAAACTGTTTTTT.

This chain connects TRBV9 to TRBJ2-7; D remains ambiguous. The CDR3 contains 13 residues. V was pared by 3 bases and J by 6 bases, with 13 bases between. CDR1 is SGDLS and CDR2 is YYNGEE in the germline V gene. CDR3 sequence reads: CASSGASRFEQYF. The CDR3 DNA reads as TGTGCCAGCAGCGGCGCCTCAAGGTTCGAGCAGTACTTC. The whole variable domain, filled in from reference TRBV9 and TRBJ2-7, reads DSGVTQTPKHLITATGQRVTLRCSPRSGDLSVYWYQQSLDQGLQFLIQYYNGEERAKGNILERFSAQQFPDLHSELNLSSLELGDSALYFCASSGASRFEQYFGPGTRLTVT.

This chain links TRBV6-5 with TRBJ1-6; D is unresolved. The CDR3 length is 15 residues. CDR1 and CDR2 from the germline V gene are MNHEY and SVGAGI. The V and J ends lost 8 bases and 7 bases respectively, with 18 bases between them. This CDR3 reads CASLNERRSNSPLHF. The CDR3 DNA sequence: TGTGCCAGCCTAAACGAGAGACGAAGCAATTCACCCCTCCACTTT.

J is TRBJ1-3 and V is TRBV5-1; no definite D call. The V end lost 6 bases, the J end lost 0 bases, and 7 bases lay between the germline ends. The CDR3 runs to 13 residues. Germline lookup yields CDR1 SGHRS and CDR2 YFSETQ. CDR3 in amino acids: CASTTDSGNTIYF. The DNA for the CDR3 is TGCGCCAGCACCACGGACTCTGGAAACACCATATATTTT.

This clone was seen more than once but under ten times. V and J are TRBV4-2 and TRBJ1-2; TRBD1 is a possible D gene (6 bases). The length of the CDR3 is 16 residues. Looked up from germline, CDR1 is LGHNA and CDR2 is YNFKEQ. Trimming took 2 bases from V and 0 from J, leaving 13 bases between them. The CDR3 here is CASSQPRTVANYGYTF. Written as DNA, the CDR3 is TGTGCCAGCAGCCAACCCCGGACAGTAGCTAACTATGGCTACACCTTC.

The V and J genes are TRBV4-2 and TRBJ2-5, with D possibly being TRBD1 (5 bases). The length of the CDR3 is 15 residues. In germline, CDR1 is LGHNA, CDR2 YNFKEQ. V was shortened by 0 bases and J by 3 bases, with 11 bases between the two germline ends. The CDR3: CASSQDRGNEETQYF. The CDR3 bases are TGTGCCAGCAGCCAAGATAGGGGCAACGAAGAGACCCAGTACTTC.

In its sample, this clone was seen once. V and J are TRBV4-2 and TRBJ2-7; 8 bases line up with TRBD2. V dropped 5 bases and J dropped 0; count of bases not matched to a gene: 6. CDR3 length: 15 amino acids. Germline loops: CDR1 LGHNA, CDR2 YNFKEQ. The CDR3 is CASSVAGWSSYEQYF. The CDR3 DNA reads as TGTGCCAGCAGCGTAGCGGGGTGGAGCTCCTACGAGCAGTACTTC.

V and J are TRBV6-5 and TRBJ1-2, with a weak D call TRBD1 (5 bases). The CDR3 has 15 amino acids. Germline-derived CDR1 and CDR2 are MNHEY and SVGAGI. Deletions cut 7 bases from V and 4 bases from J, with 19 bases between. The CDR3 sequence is CASTQPGRGGYGYTF. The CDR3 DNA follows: TGTGCCAGCACACAACCGGGGCGGGGCGGCTATGGCTACACCTTC.

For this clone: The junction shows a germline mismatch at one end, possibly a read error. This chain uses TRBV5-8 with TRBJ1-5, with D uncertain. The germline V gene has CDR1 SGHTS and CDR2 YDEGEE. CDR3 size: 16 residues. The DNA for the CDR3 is TGCGCCAGCAGCCAAGATCGAGCCCTTCCCCATCAGCCCCAGCATTTT. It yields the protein CASSQDRALPHQPQHF.

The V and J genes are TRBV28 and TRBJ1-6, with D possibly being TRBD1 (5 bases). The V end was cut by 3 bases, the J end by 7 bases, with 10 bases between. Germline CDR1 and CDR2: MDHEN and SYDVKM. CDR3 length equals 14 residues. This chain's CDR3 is CASSLTVSNSPLHF. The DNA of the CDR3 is TGTGCCAGCAGTTTGACAGTATCGAATTCACCCCTCCACTTT.

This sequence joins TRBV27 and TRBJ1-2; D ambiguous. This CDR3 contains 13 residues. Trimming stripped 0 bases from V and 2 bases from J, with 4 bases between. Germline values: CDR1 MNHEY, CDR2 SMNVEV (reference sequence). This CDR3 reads CASSLSGNYGYTF. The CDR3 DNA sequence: TGTGCCAGCAGTTTATCGGGGAACTATGGCTACACCTTC.

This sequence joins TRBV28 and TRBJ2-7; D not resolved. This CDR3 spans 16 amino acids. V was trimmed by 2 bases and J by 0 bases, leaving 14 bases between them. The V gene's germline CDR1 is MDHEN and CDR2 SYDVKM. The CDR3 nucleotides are TGTGCCAGCAGTTTACCTGCCGGGTGGTTCTCCTACGAGCAGTACTTC. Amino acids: CASSLPAGWFSYEQYF.

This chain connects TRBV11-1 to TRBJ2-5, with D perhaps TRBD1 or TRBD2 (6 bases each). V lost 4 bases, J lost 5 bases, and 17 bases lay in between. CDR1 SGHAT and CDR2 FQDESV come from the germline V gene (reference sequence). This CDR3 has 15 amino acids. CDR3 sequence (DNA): TGTGCCAGCAGCTCAACGGGGGCCCGGAGGGAGACCCAGTACTTC. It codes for CASSSTGARRETQYF.

CDR3 sequence reads: CASRPNGPNTQYF. The DNA for the CDR3 is TGTGCCAGCAGACCAAACGGGCCAAATACGCAGTATTTT. The chain combines TRBV6-5 with TRBJ2-3; D unclear. Germline CDR1 and CDR2: MNHEY and SVGAGI. Trimming left V 6 bases short and J 7 bases short, with 14 bases between. The CDR3 runs to 13 residues.

CDR3: CASSPHHEQYF. In nucleotides, the CDR3 is TGTGCCAGCAGCCCCCACCACGAGCAGTACTTC. The chain joins TRBV13 to TRBJ2-7; D is unresolved. V shed 5 bases and J shed 5 bases, with 7 bases lying between them. CDR1 PRHDT and CDR2 FYEKMQ come from the germline V gene (reference sequence). This CDR3 is 11 amino acids long.

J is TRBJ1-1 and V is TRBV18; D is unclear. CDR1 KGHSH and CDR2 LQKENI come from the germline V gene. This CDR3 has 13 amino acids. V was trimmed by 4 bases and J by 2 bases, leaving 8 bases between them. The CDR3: CASSQQSNTEAFF. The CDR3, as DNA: TGTGCCAGCTCACAGCAGAGCAACACTGAAGCTTTCTTT.

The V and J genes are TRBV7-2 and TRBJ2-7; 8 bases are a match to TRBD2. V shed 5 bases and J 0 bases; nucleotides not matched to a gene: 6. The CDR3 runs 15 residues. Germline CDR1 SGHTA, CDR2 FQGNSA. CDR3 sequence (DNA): TGTGCCAGCAGCCGCACTAGCGGAGACTCCTACGAGCAGTACTTC. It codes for CASSRTSGDSYEQYF.

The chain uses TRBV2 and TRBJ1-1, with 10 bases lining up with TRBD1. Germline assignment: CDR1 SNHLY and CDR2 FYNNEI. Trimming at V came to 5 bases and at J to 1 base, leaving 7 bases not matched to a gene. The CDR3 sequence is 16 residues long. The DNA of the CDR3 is TGTGCCAGCAGTCGCCGGGACAGGGGAAGGAACACTGAAGCTTTCTTT. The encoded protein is CASSRRDRGRNTEAFF.